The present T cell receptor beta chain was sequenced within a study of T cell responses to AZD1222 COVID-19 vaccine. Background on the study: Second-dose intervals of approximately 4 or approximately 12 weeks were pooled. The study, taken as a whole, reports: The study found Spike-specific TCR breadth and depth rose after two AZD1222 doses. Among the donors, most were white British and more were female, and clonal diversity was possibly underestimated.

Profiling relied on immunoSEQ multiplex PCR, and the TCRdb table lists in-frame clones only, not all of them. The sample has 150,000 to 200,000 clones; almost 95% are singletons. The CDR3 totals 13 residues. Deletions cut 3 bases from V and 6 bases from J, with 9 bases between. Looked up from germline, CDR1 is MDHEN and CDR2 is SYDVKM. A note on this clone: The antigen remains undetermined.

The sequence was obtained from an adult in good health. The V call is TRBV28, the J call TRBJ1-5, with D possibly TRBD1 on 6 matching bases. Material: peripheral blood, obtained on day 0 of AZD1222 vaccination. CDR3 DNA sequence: TGTGCCAGCAGTTTTACAGGGATTCAGCCCCAGCATTTT. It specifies CASSFTGIQPQHF.